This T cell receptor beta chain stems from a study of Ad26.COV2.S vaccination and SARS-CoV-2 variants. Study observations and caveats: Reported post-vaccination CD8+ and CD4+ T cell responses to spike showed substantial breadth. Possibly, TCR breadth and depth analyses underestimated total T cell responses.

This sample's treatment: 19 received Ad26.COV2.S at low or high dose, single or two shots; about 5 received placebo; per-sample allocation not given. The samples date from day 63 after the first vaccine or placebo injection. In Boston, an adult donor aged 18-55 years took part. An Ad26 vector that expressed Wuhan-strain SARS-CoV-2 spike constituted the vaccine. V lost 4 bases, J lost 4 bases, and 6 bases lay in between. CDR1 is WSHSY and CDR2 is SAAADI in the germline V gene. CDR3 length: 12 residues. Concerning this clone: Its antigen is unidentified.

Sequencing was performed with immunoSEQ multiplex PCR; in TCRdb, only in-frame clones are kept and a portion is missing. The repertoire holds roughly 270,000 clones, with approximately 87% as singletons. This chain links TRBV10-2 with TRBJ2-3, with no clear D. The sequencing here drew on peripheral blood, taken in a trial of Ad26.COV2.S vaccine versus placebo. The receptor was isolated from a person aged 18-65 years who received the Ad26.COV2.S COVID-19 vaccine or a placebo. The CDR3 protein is CASSGTADTQYF. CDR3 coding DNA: TGCGCCAGCAGTGGTACCGCAGATACGCAGTATTTT.